Given below is one T cell receptor beta chain in context. The sample belongs to a study of blood T cell repertoires in COVID-19. Study in general: Material from acute and convalescent COVID-19 was sourced from the United States, Italy and Spain. Sources were T cells, B-cell-depleted T cells, or PBMCs; the material itself was cDNA or gDNA.

This table comes from immunoSEQ multiplex PCR, and its TCRdb copy is limited to in-frame clones, with some not included. This table holds 130,000 to 150,000 clones, 85% to 90% found once. With 4 bases clipped from V and 7 bases from J, the junction kept 4 bases outside the gene matches. Germline V gene data show CDR1 as SGHDN and CDR2 as FVKESK. This CDR3 is 12 amino acids long. Cohort assignment relied on participant-reported clinical history. The chain has TRBV14 and TRBJ2-7; 7 nucleotides align to TRBD2. The sequenced material came from PBMCs or T cells enriched from blood (not recorded which). This clonotype was obtained from a man aged 55 to 69 who had recovered from COVID-19. The CDR3 DNA is TGTGCCAGCAGCCGGGCAGCGGGGGAGCAGTACTTC. Amino acid sequence: CASSRAAGEQYF.